The clone carrying this T cell receptor (beta chain) was counted at least ten times. Antigen unknown. This record comes from a study of early T cells in non-severe SARS-CoV-2 infection. Study background: With bulk RNA from unsorted whole blood as input, sequencing yielded unpaired chains. Notes on the study in general: VDJdb matches were skewed toward anti-spike CD8 T cell responses.

Individual cDNA molecules were tagged with unique molecular identifiers, the study reported. TCRdb ran MiXCR on the 5' RACE reads and lists one entry per CDR3 protein. The sample carries about 84,000 distinct CDR3 sequences, about 12% recorded once. The receptor's source is an adult who was a healthcare worker with PCR-confirmed SARS-CoV-2 infection or an uninfected control (not recorded which). The sample taken for sequencing was whole blood.

The CDR3 spells CASLLGQPNSPLHF. DNA for the CDR3: TGTGCCAGCTTACTGGGACAGCCTAATTCACCCCTCCACTTT. This chain links TRBV28 with TRBJ1-6; TRBD1 aligns across 7 bases. The V gene's germline CDR1 is MDHEN and CDR2 SYDVKM. The CDR3 has 14 amino acids. With V trimmed by 8 bases and J by 6 bases, 7 bases remained unmatched.